The 10 T cell receptor beta chains in this list originate from one sample, sequenced in a study of cytomegalovirus exposure and HLA in healthy donors (dated by TCRdb to about 2017). Libraries were prepared through the immunoSEQ multiplex PCR assay. For the multiplex PCR, a mixture combining 60 forward primers for TCR Vbeta segments and 13 reverse primers for TCR Jbeta segments was used. What TCRdb holds here is the immuneACCESS table cut down to in-frame rearrangements. Part of the clones is not present; checked against another copy, under half of the missing clones reflect an unresolved V gene, and the others are unexplained. This sample's table contains more than 45,000 clones. The ten largest clones capture 9% to 15% of the sample. The sequenced material came from PBMCs. The receptors stem from a woman aged 60-70 years in good health and CMV-seropositive.

The chain recombines TRBV5-8 with TRBJ1-1; 11 nucleotides line up with TRBD1. In germline, CDR1 is SGHTS, CDR2 YDEGEE. There are 15 residues in the CDR3. Trimming cost V 4 bases and J 4 bases; bases outside gene matches: 6. As DNA, the CDR3 is TGTGCCAGCAGCCACTCGGGACAGGGGGGCACTGAAGCTTTCTTT. Translating it yields CASSHSGQGGTEAFF.

J is TRBJ2-5 and V is TRBV19, with D perhaps matching TRBD2 (6 bases). Germline V gene data show CDR1 as LNHDA and CDR2 as SQIVND (reference sequence). Trimming left V 6 bases short and J 5 bases short, with 16 bases between. This CDR3 is 14 amino acids long. The CDR3 loop reads CASRDLAPPETQYF. CDR3 nucleotides: TGTGCCAGTAGGGACCTAGCGCCCCCCGAGACCCAGTACTTC.

CDR3 coding DNA: TGTGCCAGCCGGACAGAAAGGTTGACCGACGAGCAGTACTTC. Translation: CASRTERLTDEQYF. This chain links TRBV28 with TRBJ2-7; possibly TRBD1 for D (6 bases). The CDR3 covers 14 residues. The V end lost 8 bases, the J end lost 5 bases, and 19 bases lay between the germline ends. CDR1 is MDHEN and CDR2 is SYDVKM in the germline V gene.

The V and J genes are TRBV28 and TRBJ2-1, with D maybe TRBD2 (7 bases). The CDR3 has 15 amino acids. Germline CDR1 MDHEN, CDR2 SYDVKM. Trimming removed 3 bases from V and 8 bases from J, with 17 bases in between. The CDR3 protein is CASSFAGAWSDEQFF. The CDR3 DNA sequence: TGTGCCAGCAGTTTTGCGGGGGCGTGGAGCGATGAGCAGTTCTTC.

Concerning this clone: One end of the junction fails to match germline, which may point to a read error. The chain links TRBV14 to TRBJ2-7; TRBD2 matches 7 bases. The CDR3 runs 14 residues. Looked up from germline, CDR1 is SGHDN and CDR2 is FVKESK. The CDR3, as DNA: TGTGCCAGCAGCCAAGAGACTAGCTCCCACGAGCAGTACTTC. It translates to CASSQETSSHEQYF.

The gene calls are TRBV6-5 and TRBJ2-7, with TRBD1 as a possible D gene (5 bases). The CDR3 is made up of 13 amino acids. With 6 bases removed from V and 3 bases from J, the gap between germline ends came to 12 bases. The germline V gene encodes CDR1 MNHEY and CDR2 SVGAGI. The CDR3 region has the DNA TGTGCCAGCAGAAAAAGGGGAAGCTACGAGCAGTACTTC. It yields the protein CASRKRGSYEQYF.

The chain joins TRBV27 to TRBJ1-2; 9 bases align to TRBD1. CDR1 and CDR2 from the germline V gene are MNHEY and SMNVEV (reference sequence). The CDR3 runs to 13 residues. Trimming cost V 2 bases and J 6 bases; bases outside gene matches: 1. CDR3 coding DNA: TGTGCCAGCAGTTTAGGGACAGGGAATGGCTACACCTTC. Amino acid sequence: CASSLGTGNGYTF.

The chain joins TRBV4-2 to TRBJ2-7, with D unclear. Germline V gene sequence: CDR1 LGHNA, CDR2 YNFKEQ. This CDR3 has 14 amino acids. V was clipped by 4 bases and J by 2 bases, with 12 bases between them. The CDR3 loop reads CASSLEAAAYEQYF. The CDR3, as DNA: TGTGCCAGCAGCCTTGAGGCCGCCGCCTACGAGCAGTACTTC.

V usage is TRBV18 and J usage is TRBJ2-5, with D possibly TRBD1 on 6 matching bases. The V and J ends lost 3 bases and 3 bases respectively, with 8 bases between them. The germline gives CDR1 KGHSH, CDR2 LQKENI. The CDR3 consists of 13 residues. CDR3 sequence: CASSPRGKETQYF. The DNA of the CDR3 is TGTGCCAGCTCACCGAGGGGGAAAGAGACCCAGTACTTC.

The rearrangement joins TRBV2 to TRBJ2-1; D is unresolved. The germline V gene encodes CDR1 SNHLY and CDR2 FYNNEI. The CDR3 length is 15 residues. Deletions cut 10 bases from V and 0 bases from J, with 16 bases between. The CDR3 bases are TGTGCCATCTCTGGGCAAGCTATCTCCTACAATGAGCAGTTCTTC. Translation gives CAISGQAISYNEQFF.